Below, 16 T cell receptor beta chains from the same sample are listed, as sequenced in a study of human T cells and chemical hapten exposure. From the RACE reads, TCRdb called clonotypes with MiXCR, one entry per CDR3 protein. The table records 75,000 to 100,000 distinct CDR3 sequences, roughly a tenth of them present only once. The time point is: patch test 1, 2 weeks after DPC sensitization. The treatment was: therapeutic diphenylcyclopropenone sensitization with weekly scalp DPC. Sample: whole blood, taken in connection with sensitization to the hapten diphenylcyclopropenone (DPC). Receptors originate from a man aged 35 to 55 with alopecia areata. Some clones in this sample may be carry-over from other donors' samples.

This chain uses TRBV3-1 with TRBJ2-1, with D perhaps matching TRBD1 or TRBD2 (5 bases each). There are 16 residues in the CDR3. V lost 4 bases and J 8 bases, leaving 21 bases between the germline ends. Germline CDR1 LGHDT, CDR2 YNNKEL (reference sequence). CDR3 sequence: CASSPTATGLRDEQFF. In DNA, the CDR3 is TGTGCCAGCAGCCCGACCGCTACGGGGCTAAGAGATGAGCAGTTCTTC.

This clonotype has only a few counts. The chain combines TRBV20-1 with TRBJ2-1; D is undetermined. CDR3 length: 11 residues. The V end was cut by 6 bases, the J end by 3 bases, with 6 bases between. CDR1 and CDR2 (germline): DFQATT, SNEGSKA (reference sequence). The CDR3 is CSADHYNEQFF. CDR3 bases: TGCAGTGCCGACCACTACAATGAGCAGTTCTTC.

This clonotype was seen only a few times. J is TRBJ2-3 and V is TRBV20-1, with D possibly matching TRBD2 (5 bases). The CDR3 has 18 amino acids. Trimming removed 0 bases at V and 1 base at J, with 20 bases between. Germline CDR1 is DFQATT and CDR2 is SNEGSKA (reference sequence). CDR3 sequence: CSARERAVSSWGTDTQYF. CDR3 DNA: TGCAGTGCTAGAGAGAGGGCGGTTTCGTCCTGGGGCACAGATACGCAGTATTTT.

This clonotype turned up a few times. The rearrangement uses TRBV12-3 or TRBV12-4 and TRBJ2-7; 11 nucleotides align to TRBD2. V gave up 3 bases and J gave up 5 bases; unmatched junction bases: 3. CDR3 length equals 14 residues. CDR3 DNA: TGTGCCAGCAGTTTTAGCGGGAGGGCCCACGAGCAGTACGTC. This translates into CASSFSGRAHEQYV.

At least ten counts were recorded for this clonotype. This chain joins TRBV9 and TRBJ2-3; 10 bases are shared with TRBD2. The germline CDR1 and CDR2 sequences are SGDLS and YYNGEE. V shed 3 bases and J 3 bases; nucleotides not matched to a gene: 7. The CDR3 extends over 16 amino acids. The CDR3 loop is CASSAIAGGNTDTQYF. The CDR3 coding sequence is TGTGCCAGCAGCGCTATAGCGGGAGGAAATACAGATACGCAGTATTTT.

This clonotype has only a few counts. V and J are TRBV7-3 and TRBJ1-1; weak D call: TRBD1 (5 bases). V was clipped by 4 bases and J by 6 bases, with 12 bases between them. Germline CDR1 SGHTA, CDR2 FQGTGA. The CDR3 consists of 13 residues. The CDR3 loop is CASSSGRDAEAFF. CDR3 nucleotide sequence: TGTGCCAGCAGCTCAGGGAGGGACGCTGAAGCTTTCTTT.

This clonotype was counted a few times. The V gene is TRBV4-2, the J gene TRBJ1-1, with D maybe TRBD1 (5 bases). With the DNA end fitting TRBJ2-2 better, the J assignment may be wrong. CDR1 is LGHNA and CDR2 is YNFKEQ in the germline V gene. The CDR3 totals 12 residues. The CDR3 coding sequence is TGTGCCAGCAGCCAAGGGGCACAGGCCCTGTTTTTT. It translates to CASSQGAQALFF.

The V gene is TRBV6-2 or TRBV6-3, the J gene TRBJ2-1; D gene uncertain. The CDR3 contains 13 residues. The germline V gene encodes CDR1 MNHEY and CDR2 SVGEGT. The V end was cut by 6 bases, the J end by 10 bases, with 16 bases between. The CDR3, as DNA: TGTGCCAGCAGCCCAACGACTCAAATCGAGCAGTTCTTC. It specifies CASSPTTQIEQFF.

The table lists this clonotype with many counts. The rearrangement links TRBV29-1 to TRBJ1-1; TRBD1 matches 9 bases. J lost 1 base, V lost 6 bases, and 15 bases had no gene match. This CDR3 region has 17 residues. Germline V gene sequence: CDR1 SQVTM, CDR2 ANQGSEA. The CDR3 DNA follows: TGCAGCGTCTCTCCTCGGACAGGGGTGGGGTCGAACACTGAAGCTTTCTTT. Translated: CSVSPRTGVGSNTEAFF. The variable domain in full, completed from reference TRBV29-1 and TRBJ1-1, reads SAVISQKPSRDICQRGTSLTIQCQVDSQVTMMFWYRQQPGQSLTLIATANQGSEATYESGFVIDKFPISRPNLTFSTLTVSNMSPEDSSIYLCSVSPRTGVGSNTEAFFGQGTRLTVV.

This clonotype was picked up one time. The chain employs TRBV29-1 and TRBJ2-3, with unresolved D. The CDR3 runs to 12 residues. V was clipped by 3 bases and J by 1 base, with 5 bases between them. The germline V gene has CDR1 SQVTM and CDR2 ANQGSEA. Here the CDR3 DNA reads TGCAGCGTTGAGTCGGGCACAGATACGCAGTATTTT. Its translation is CSVESGTDTQYF.

V gene TRBV9 combines with J gene TRBJ2-3; no reliable D call. This CDR3 is built from 15 residues. The ends were cut back, 2 bases at V and 2 bases at J, with 12 bases in the middle. Per the germline V gene, CDR1 is SGDLS and CDR2 is YYNGEE. This CDR3 reads CASSVLGSYTDTQYF. In DNA, the CDR3 is TGTGCCAGCAGCGTTTTGGGAAGTTACACAGATACGCAGTATTTT.

In its sample, this clonotype was seen a few times. The chain is built from TRBV12-3 or TRBV12-4 and TRBJ1-1, with D possibly matching TRBD1 (6 bases). The CDR3 has 15 residues. V gave up 5 bases and J gave up 1 base, with 14 bases separating them. CDR3 sequence reads: CASSGTSRGNTEAFF. The CDR3 DNA is TGTGCCAGCAGTGGGACAAGCCGAGGGAACACTGAAGCTTTCTTT.

V is TRBV28 and J is TRBJ2-7; a possible D gene is TRBD1 (5 bases). The V end lost 10 bases, the J end lost 3 bases, and 16 bases lay between the germline ends. CDR3 length equals 13 residues. Germline V lookup: CDR1 MDHEN, CDR2 SYDVKM. The CDR3 region is CATFRAGHYEQYF. The CDR3 nucleotides are TGTGCCACCTTCAGGGCAGGGCACTACGAGCAGTACTTC.

This clonotype was observed a handful of times. The rearrangement uses TRBV7-2 and TRBJ1-4; 9 bases map to TRBD1. V shed 4 bases, J shed 10 bases, and the junction held 10 bases outside the gene matches. CDR3 length: 15 amino acids. CDR1 and CDR2 (germline): SGHTA, FQGNSA. The CDR3 is CASSSRQGGSGKLFF. In nucleotides, the CDR3 is TGTGCCAGCAGCTCCAGACAGGGGGGTAGCGGAAAACTGTTTTTT.

This clonotype was detected ten times or more. V usage is TRBV24-1 and J usage is TRBJ1-5; no definite D call. V gave up 2 bases and J gave up 6 bases, with 7 bases separating them. The CDR3 is made up of 13 amino acids. The germline gives CDR1 KGHDR, CDR2 SFDVKD. CDR3 sequence (DNA): TGTGCCACCAGTGATTCCGGGCCTCAGCCCCAGCATTTT. Amino acid sequence: CATSDSGPQPQHF.

This clonotype was counted at least ten times. The CDR3 region has the DNA TGTGCCAGCAGTTCCTCAGGTCCCTACGAGCAGTACTTC. Translated, it gives CASSSSGPYEQYF. J is TRBJ2-7 and V is TRBV28; D gene ambiguous. Trimming left V 4 bases short and J 2 bases short, with 9 bases between. The CDR3 extends over 13 amino acids. Germline V CDR1 and CDR2: MDHEN, SYDVKM.